This T cell receptor beta chain was obtained from a study of blood T cell repertoires in COVID-19. Overall study: Both acute and convalescent COVID-19 samples were obtained from the United States, Italy and Spain. PBMCs, B-cell-depleted T cells, or T cells provided the cDNA or gDNA that made up the material.

The CDR3 extends over 18 amino acids. Trimming removed 2 bases from V and 6 bases from J; junction bases left unmatched: 17. Germline values: CDR1 SEHNR, CDR2 FQNEAQ (reference sequence). As handled by the study authors: Reference gene primers were amplified, and this amplification served to estimate nucleated cell counts. The protocol was immunoSEQ multiplex PCR, while the TCRdb copy is restricted to in-frame clones and leaves out a portion. V and J calls and clone size are copied from that table; D and trimming were computed from the DNA. The data show more than 200,000 clones, around 87% seen once.

The receptor was isolated from a woman aged 50 to 60 who had recovered from COVID-19. The chain joins TRBV7-9 to TRBJ2-7; 9 bases are shared with TRBD2. The specimen was PBMCs or T cells enriched from blood (not recorded which). The CDR3 loop reads CASSLLTGGREGLSEQYF. The CDR3 region has the DNA TGTGCCAGCAGCTTATTAACCGGGGGGCGGGAGGGCCTGTCCGAGCAGTACTTC.